This TCR beta chain was sequenced during a study of T-cell reconstitution after alpha-beta-depleted transplantation in children. Study-wide results and caveats: By about two months after transplant, alpha-beta T cells reportedly arose from several hundred graft clones that had expanded.

Researchers prepared the TCRbeta library using unique molecular identifiers, the study reports. TCRdb re-analysed the PCR reads in MiXCR, keeping a single row per CDR3 protein. The sample lists about 58,000 distinct CDR3 sequences; approximately 46% were seen once. There are a few counts of this clonotype. Antigen: not known. Compared with germline, one end of the junction differs, possibly owing to a read error. Germline V gene sequence: CDR1 SSHAT, CDR2 FNYEAQ (reference sequence). This CDR3 has 13 residues. The genes are TRBV7-7 and TRBJ2-2, with D possibly being TRBD2 (5 bases). This clonotype was sampled from a male patient aged 10-17 years who had a stem cell transplant for acute lymphoblastic leukemia, so the T cells may come from the graft donor. Sequences were derived from PBMCs, mostly from graft donor cells, sampled 360 days after TCRalphabeta/CD19-depleted stem cell transplant. CDR3 nucleotide sequence: TGTGCTAGCAATCCAGAGGGTGTCGGGGAGCTGTTTTTT. Amino acid sequence: CASNPEGVGELFF.